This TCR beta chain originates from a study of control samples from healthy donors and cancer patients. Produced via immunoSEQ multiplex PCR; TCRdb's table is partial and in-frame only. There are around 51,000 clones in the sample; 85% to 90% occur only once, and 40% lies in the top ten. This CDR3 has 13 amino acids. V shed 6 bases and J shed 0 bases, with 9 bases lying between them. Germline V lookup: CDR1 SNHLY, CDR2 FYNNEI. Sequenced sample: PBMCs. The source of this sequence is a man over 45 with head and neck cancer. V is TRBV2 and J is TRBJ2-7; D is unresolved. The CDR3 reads CASSVQTSYEQYF. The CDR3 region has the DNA TGTGCCAGCAGCGTACAGACCTCCTACGAGCAGTACTTC.